This T cell receptor beta chain was obtained from a study of CD8 T cells in Susac syndrome. The CDR3 covers 15 residues. The V gene's germline CDR1 is SQVTM and CDR2 ANQGSEA. V gave up 7 bases and J gave up 3 bases; unmatched junction bases: 9. Reverse transcription of about 0.45 to 1 ug RNA was performed with random hexamers. Multiplex immunoSEQ PCR targeted 54 Vbeta and 13 Jbeta TCR beta segments. One entry per CDR3 protein, called by TCRdb with MiXCR from the immunoSEQ multiplex PCR reads. The data hold 130,000 to 150,000 distinct CDR3 sequences, with roughly 94% observed a single time. Sequencing of TCR beta was carried out in blood CD8+ and CD4+ T cells. The TEMRA cells underwent FACS enrichment, while the CD8+ and CD4+ T cells underwent negative isolation.

The clonotype was recovered from a human donor in good health. Material: CD8+ T cells from PBMCs. The rearrangement joins TRBV29-1 to TRBJ2-5, with 12 nucleotides matching TRBD2. CDR3 amino acids: CSATLAGGPEETQYF. The CDR3 DNA is TGCAGCGCGACCCTAGCGGGAGGGCCAGAAGAGACCCAGTACTTC.